The rows below give T cell receptor beta chains drawn from one sample of a study of glioma-infiltrating T cells after dendritic cell vaccination. TCRdb keeps only in-frame clones here, not all; method: immunoSEQ multiplex PCR. Of just under 85,000 clones detected, about 90% appear once; the ten largest clones hold roughly 3.1%. The specimen was blood, collected before dendritic cell vaccination. The receptors were sampled from a human donor with glioblastoma. CDR3s include the opening cysteine and the closing phenylalanine or tryptophan. The order of the fields is V gene, clone size, D gene, J gene, CDR3 DNA, CDR3 protein. The D gene is left open where the match is weak. Size is stated for part of the rows, as once, few or many counts, or as a class when the clone is expanded.

>TRBV6-1|once|.|TRBJ2-5
TGTGCCAGCAGCGAAAGCCTCCCTGGGGGGGCGCGGGAGACCCAGTACTTC
CASSESLPGGARETQYF
>TRBV13|.|TRBD2|TRBJ2-1
TGTGCCAGCAGCTCCCAACTAGCGGACATTAACAATGAGCAGTTCTTC
CASSSQLADINNEQFF
>TRBV10-3|.|.|TRBJ1-5
TGTGCCATCAGTGAGTCTCAGGGCAATCAGCCCCAGCATTTT
CAISESQGNQPQHF
>TRBV6-5|.|TRBD2|TRBJ2-3
TGTGCCAGCAGTTACGGACTAGCCCCGGGGGGGGAGTATTTT
CASSYGLAPGGEYF
>TRBV30|.|TRBD2|TRBJ2-1
TGTGCCTGGAGTTCCCCGGGACTAGAGCAGTTCTTC
CAWSSPGLEQFF
>TRBV18|.|.|TRBJ1-1
TGTGCCAGCTCATTTCAAGCTCCTGAAGCTTTCTTT
CASSFQAPEAFF
>TRBV18|.|TRBD2|TRBJ2-1
TGTGCCAGCTCAAGGTTGGGGGGGAACTATGAGCAGTTCTTC
CASSRLGGNYEQFF
>TRBV6-1|.|TRBD1|TRBJ1-1
TGTGCCAGCAGTGAAAGGAACAGGGGTTGGAGCACTGAAGCTTTCTTT
CASSERNRGWSTEAFF
>TRBV5-1|.|.|TRBJ2-2
TGCGCCAGCAGCTGGGGGGGGGCCAACACCGGGGAGCTGTTTTTT
CASSWGGANTGELFF
>TRBV2|.|TRBD2|TRBJ2-3
TGTGCCAGCAGTGAAGCAGGCGGGGGGGCTACAGATACGCAGTATTTT
CASSEAGGGATDTQYF
>TRBV2|.|TRBD1|TRBJ2-7
TGTGCCAGCAGTGAGCCGGGACAGGGGGACTACGAGCAGTACTTC
CASSEPGQGDYEQYF
>TRBV19|.|.|TRBJ1-5
TGTGCCAGTAGCTACAGGGTTGATCAGCCCCAGCATTTT
CASSYRVDQPQHF
>TRBV27|.|.|TRBJ1-2
TGTGCCAGCAGTTTATCGGGGGGAGGGTATGGCTACACCTTC
CASSLSGGGYGYTF
>TRBV6-1|.|.|TRBJ2-7
TGTGCCAGCAGCCCTAGTGGGTTTACCTACGAGCAGTACTTC
CASSPSGFTYEQYF
>TRBV2|.|.|TRBJ2-5
TGTGCCAGCAACAGCCGGGATACCCAGTACTTC
CASNSRDTQYF
>TRBV6-5|.|TRBD1|TRBJ2-7
TGTGCCAGCAGGAGGGACAGCATATCCTACGAGCAGTACTTC
CASRRDSISYEQYF